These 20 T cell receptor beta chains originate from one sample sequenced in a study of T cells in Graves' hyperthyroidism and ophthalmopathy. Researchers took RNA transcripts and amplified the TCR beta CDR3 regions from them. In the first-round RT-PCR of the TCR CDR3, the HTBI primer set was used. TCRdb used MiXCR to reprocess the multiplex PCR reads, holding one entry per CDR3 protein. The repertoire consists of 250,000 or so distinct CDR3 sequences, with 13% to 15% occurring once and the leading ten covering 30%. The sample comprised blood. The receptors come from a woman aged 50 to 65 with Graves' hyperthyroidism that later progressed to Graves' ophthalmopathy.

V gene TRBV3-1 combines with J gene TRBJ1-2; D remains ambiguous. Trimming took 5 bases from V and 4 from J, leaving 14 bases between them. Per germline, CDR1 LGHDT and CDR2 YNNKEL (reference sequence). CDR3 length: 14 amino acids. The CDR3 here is CASSLVANPYGYTF. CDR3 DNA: TGTGCCAGCAGCTTAGTCGCGAACCCCTATGGCTACACCTTC.

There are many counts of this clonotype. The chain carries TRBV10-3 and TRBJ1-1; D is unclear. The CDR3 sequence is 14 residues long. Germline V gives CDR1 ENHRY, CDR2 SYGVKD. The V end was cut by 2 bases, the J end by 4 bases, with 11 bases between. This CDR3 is CAISEQPAATEAFF. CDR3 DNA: TGTGCCATCAGTGAGCAGCCGGCAGCCACTGAAGCTTTCTTT.

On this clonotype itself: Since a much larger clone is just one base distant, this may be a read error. In DNA form, the CDR3 reads TGTGCCAGCAGTGAAAGCGGGATCTCCTACGAGCGGTACTTC. As protein: CASSESGISYERYF. The genes are TRBV6-1 and TRBJ2-7; 7 bases match TRBD2. This CDR3 contains 14 residues. The germline gives CDR1 MNHNS, CDR2 SASEGT.

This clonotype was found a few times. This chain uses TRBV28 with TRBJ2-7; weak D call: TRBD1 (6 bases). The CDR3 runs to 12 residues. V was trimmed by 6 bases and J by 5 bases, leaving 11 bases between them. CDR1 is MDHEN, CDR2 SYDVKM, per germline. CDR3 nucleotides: TGTGCCAGCAGACCCAGGGGCGACGAGCAGTACTTC. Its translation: CASRPRGDEQYF.

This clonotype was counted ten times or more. The CDR3 DNA is TGTGCCAGCAGCCCCGGACTGATGAACACTGAAGCTTTCTTT. Protein sequence: CASSPGLMNTEAFF. J is TRBJ1-1 and V is TRBV11-2; D is unresolved. V was clipped by 5 bases and J by 0 bases, with 10 bases between them. The CDR3 sequence is 14 residues long. Germline V CDR1 and CDR2: SGHAT, FQNNGV.

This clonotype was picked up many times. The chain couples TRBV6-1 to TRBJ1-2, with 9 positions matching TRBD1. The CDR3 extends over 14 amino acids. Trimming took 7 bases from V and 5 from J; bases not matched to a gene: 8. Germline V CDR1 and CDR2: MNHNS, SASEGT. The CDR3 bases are TGTGCCAGCATTAGCACAGGGGGCGCTTATGGCTACACCTTC. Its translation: CASISTGGAYGYTF.

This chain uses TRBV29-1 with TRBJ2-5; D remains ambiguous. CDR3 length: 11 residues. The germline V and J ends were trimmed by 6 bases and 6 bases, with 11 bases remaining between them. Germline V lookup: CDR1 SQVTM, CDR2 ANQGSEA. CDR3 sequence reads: CSVIFSQTQYF. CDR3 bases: TGCAGCGTAATTTTTAGCCAGACCCAGTACTTC. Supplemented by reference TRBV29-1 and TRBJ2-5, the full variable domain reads SAVISQKPSRDICQRGTSLTIQCQVDSQVTMMFWYRQQPGQSLTLIATANQGSEATYESGFVIDKFPISRPNLTFSTLTVSNMSPEDSSIYLCSVIFSQTQYFGPGTRLLVL.

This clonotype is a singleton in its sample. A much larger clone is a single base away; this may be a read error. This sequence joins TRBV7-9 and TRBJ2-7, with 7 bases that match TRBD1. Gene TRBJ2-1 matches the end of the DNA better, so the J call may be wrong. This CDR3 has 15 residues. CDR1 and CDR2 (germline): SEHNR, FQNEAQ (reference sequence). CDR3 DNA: TGTGCCAGCAGCCCTTCAGGCAGGGGGTTCGACGAGCAGTTCTTC. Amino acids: CASSPSGRGFDEQFF.

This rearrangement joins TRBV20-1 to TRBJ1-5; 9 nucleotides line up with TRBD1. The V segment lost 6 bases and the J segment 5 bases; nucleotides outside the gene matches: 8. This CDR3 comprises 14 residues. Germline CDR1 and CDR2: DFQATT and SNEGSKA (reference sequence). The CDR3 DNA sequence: TGCAGTGCCCTCCCGGGACAGGGAGATCAGCCCCAGCATTTT. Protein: CSALPGQGDQPQHF.

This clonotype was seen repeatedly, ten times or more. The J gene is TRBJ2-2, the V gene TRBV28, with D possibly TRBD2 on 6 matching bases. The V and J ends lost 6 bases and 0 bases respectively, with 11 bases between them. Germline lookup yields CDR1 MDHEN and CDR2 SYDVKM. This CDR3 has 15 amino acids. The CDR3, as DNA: TGTGCCAGCAGCTCCGGACTACCGAACACCGGGGAGCTGTTTTTT. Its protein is CASSSGLPNTGELFF.

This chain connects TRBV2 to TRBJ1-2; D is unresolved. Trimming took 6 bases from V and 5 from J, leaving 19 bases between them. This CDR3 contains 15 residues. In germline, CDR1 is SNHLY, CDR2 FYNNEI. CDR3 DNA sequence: TGTGCCAGCAGAGCCACCACGCACAACAGTTATGGCTACACCTTC. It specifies CASRATTHNSYGYTF. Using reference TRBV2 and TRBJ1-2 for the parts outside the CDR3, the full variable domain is EPEVTQTPSHQVTQMGQEVILRCVPISNHLYFYWYRQILGQKVEFLVSFYNNEISEKSEIFDDQFSVERPDGSNFTLKIRSTKLEDSAMYFCASRATTHNSYGYTFGSGTRLTVV.

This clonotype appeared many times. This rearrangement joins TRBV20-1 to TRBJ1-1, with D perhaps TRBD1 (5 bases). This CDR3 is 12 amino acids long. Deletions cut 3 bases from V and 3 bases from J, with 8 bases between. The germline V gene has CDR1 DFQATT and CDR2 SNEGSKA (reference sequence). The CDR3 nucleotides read TGCAGTGCTAGGGGGGGGTACACTGAAGCTTTCTTT. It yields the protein CSARGGYTEAFF.

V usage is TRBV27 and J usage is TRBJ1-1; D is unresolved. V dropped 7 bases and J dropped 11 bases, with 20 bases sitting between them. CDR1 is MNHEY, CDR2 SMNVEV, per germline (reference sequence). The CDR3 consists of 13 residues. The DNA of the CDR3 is TGTGCCAGCACTATTCCGCCAGGAGATTCGGCTTTCTTT. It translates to CASTIPPGDSAFF.

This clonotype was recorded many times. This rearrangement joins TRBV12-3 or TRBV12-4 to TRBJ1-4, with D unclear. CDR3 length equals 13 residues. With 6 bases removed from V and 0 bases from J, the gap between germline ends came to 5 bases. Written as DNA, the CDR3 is TGTGCCAGCAGCCCCGCAACTAATGAAAAACTGTTTTTT. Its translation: CASSPATNEKLFF.

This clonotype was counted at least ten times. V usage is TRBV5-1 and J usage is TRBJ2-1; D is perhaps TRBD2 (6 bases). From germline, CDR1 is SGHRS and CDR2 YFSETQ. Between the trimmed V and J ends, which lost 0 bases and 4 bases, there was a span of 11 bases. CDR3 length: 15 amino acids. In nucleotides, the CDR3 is TGCGCCAGCAGCTTGGTGACGGGAGTGTACAATGAGCAGTTCTTC. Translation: CASSLVTGVYNEQFF.

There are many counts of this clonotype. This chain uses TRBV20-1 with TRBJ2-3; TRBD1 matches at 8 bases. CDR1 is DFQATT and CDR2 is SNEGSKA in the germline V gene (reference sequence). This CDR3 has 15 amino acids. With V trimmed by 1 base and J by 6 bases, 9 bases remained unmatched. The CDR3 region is CSARGPRGRVDTQYF. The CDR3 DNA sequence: TGCAGTGCTAGAGGTCCCAGGGGGCGAGTGGATACGCAGTATTTT.

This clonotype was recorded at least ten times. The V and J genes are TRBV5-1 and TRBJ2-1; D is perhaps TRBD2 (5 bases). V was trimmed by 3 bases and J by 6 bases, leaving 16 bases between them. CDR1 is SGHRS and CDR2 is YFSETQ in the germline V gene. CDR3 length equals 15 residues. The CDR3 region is CASSWGGGVSNEQFF. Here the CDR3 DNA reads TGCGCCAGCAGCTGGGGTGGAGGTGTGTCCAATGAGCAGTTCTTC.

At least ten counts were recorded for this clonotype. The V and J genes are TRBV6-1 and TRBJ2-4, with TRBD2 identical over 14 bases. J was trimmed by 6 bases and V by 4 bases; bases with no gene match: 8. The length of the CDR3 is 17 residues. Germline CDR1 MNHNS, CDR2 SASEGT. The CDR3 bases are TGTGCCAGCAGTGGACAAGGACTAGCGGGAGGAGGAAACATTCAGTACTTC. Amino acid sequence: CASSGQGLAGGGNIQYF.

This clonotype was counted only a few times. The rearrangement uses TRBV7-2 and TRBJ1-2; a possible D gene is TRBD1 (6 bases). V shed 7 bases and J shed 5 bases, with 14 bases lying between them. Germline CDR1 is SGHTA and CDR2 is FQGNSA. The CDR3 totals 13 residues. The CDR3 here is CASTQGTGYGYTF. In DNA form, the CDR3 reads TGTGCCAGCACCCAGGGGACGGGGTATGGCTACACCTTC.

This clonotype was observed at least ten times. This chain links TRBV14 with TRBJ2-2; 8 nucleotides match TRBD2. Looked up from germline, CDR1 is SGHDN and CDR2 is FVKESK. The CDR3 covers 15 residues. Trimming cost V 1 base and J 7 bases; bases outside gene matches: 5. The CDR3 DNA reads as TGTGCCAGCAGCCAAGGCGGACTAGCCAGCGGGGAGCTGTTTTTT. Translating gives CASSQGGLASGELFF.